A selection of T cell receptor beta chains follows, all from one sample in a study of T cell responses to AZD1222 COVID-19 vaccine. TCRdb keeps only in-frame clones here, not all; method: immunoSEQ multiplex PCR. The table records tens of thousands of clones, 85% to 90% of them present only once. The sequencing here drew on peripheral blood, taken 28 days after the second AZD1222 dose. Every receptor here comes from an adult who received the AZD1222 COVID-19 vaccine. The CDR3 runs from the conserved cysteine through the conserved F or W. The order of the fields is J gene, D gene, clone size, V gene, CDR3 DNA, CDR3 protein. D genes are given only for firm matches. Part of the rows lack a size; the others show once, few, many or a class for expanded clones.

>TRBJ2-5|TRBD2|.|TRBV19
TGTGCCAGTAGTATGCTTCCATCACGACTAGCGGGGAAGGGGGCGGAAGAGACCCAGTACTTC
CASSMLPSRLAGKGAEETQYF
>TRBJ1-2|TRBD1|.|TRBV5-1
TGCGCCAGCAGCTTGGAGGGGGCAGGTGGCTACACCTTC
CASSLEGAGGYTF
>TRBJ1-6|.|.|TRBV3-1/TRBV3-2
TGTGCCAGCTCGTGGGGACGCGGTAATTCACCCCTCCACTTT
CASSWGRGNSPLHF
>TRBJ1-2|.|.|TRBV5-3
TGTGCCAGAAGCCCGGGAGGATCCACGAATTATGGCTACACCTTC
CARSPGGSTNYGYTF
>TRBJ2-3|.|.|TRBV18
TGTGCCAGCTCACCTAGCCCGGACGGGTACACAGATACGCAGTATTTT
CASSPSPDGYTDTQYF
>TRBJ1-6|TRBD1|.|TRBV30
TGTGCCTGGAGTATTGGGGGGACAGGGGGTAGGCCCCTCCACTTT
CAWSIGGTGGRPLHF
>TRBJ1-1|.|.|TRBV27
TGTGCCAGCAGTTTATATGGCGACGGGCTGAACACTGAAGCTTTCTTT
CASSLYGDGLNTEAFF
>TRBJ2-3|.|.|TRBV7-3
TGTGCCAGCAGCTTAATTGTAGGGAGCACAGATACGCAGTATTTT
CASSLIVGSTDTQYF
>TRBJ1-1|.|.|TRBV18
TGTGCCAGCTCCGCAAGGTTAGACACTGAAGCTTTCTTT
CASSARLDTEAFF
>TRBJ1-1|.|.|TRBV2
TGTGCCAGCAGTAAATATGGGAGAGACACTGAAGCTTTCTTT
CASSKYGRDTEAFF
>TRBJ2-1|TRBD1|.|TRBV2
TGTGCTACGGACAGGGATGGTTATGAGCAGTTCTTC
CATDRDGYEQFF
>TRBJ1-2|.|.|TRBV5-1
TGCGCCAGCAGCTTGGAAGCGTCCGGCTATGGCTACACCTTC
CASSLEASGYGYTF
>TRBJ2-1|.|.|TRBV7-3
TGTGCCAGCAGCCCCCGGCCCGGGGGCTCGAGCTCCTACAATGAGCAGTTCTTC
CASSPRPGGSSSYNEQFF
>TRBJ1-4|TRBD1|.|TRBV27
TGTGCCAGCAGTTTATCAGTAGGGGGCAGCGAAAAACTGTTTTTT
CASSLSVGGSEKLFF
>TRBJ1-1|TRBD1|.|TRBV10-3
TGTGCCATCGCCCCCGGCAGGTTTCGAGGGGGCAACACTGAAGCTTTCTTT
CAIAPGRFRGGNTEAFF
>TRBJ1-2|TRBD1|few|TRBV5-1
TGCGCCAGCAGCGACAGGGAGATCGGTGGCTACACCTTC
CASSDREIGGYTF
>TRBJ1-2|TRBD1|.|TRBV29-1
TGCAGCGTCACCGGGACAGGGTTTAGCTATGGCTACACCTTC
CSVTGTGFSYGYTF
>TRBJ2-3|TRBD2|.|TRBV7-9
TGTGCCAGCAGCTTCGGGACTAGCGGGGTGACTACGCAGTATTTT
CASSFGTSGVTTQYF
>TRBJ1-1|TRBD1|.|TRBV6-2/TRBV6-3
TGTGCCAGCAGCCCTTGGACAGGGAACACTGAAGCTTTCTTT
CASSPWTGNTEAFF
>TRBJ1-5|.|.|TRBV5-5
TGTGCCAGCAGCTTGGAGTGGACTGGGCAGCCCCAGCATTTT
CASSLEWTGQPQHF
>TRBJ1-4|TRBD1|.|TRBV7-9
TGTGCCAGCAGCTTAAGGACAGGGGGTGAAAAACTGTTTTTT
CASSLRTGGEKLFF
>TRBJ1-3|.|.|TRBV7-6
TGTGCCAGCAGAAAGACAGTTGGAAACACCATATATTTT
CASRKTVGNTIYF
>TRBJ1-2|.|.|TRBV2
TGTGCCAGCAGTGAGGTTCAACCGATGGACTATGGCTACACCTTC
CASSEVQPMDYGYTF
>TRBJ2-7|TRBD2|.|TRBV18
TGTGCCAGCTCCTTCGGACTAGCGGAGCCGAGGGGGTCCTACGAGCAGTACTTC
CASSFGLAEPRGSYEQYF
>TRBJ2-2|.|.|TRBV30
TGTGCCTGGAGTAGAACTAGCCAGAACACCGGGGAGCTGTTTTTT
CAWSRTSQNTGELFF
>TRBJ2-7|.|.|TRBV7-6
TGTGCCAGCAGCAAGCTAGGCGAAGAGCAGTACTTC
CASSKLGEEQYF
>TRBJ1-5|.|.|TRBV6-2/TRBV6-3
TGTGCCAGCAGCCCCCGGGAGGGGGATAGCAATCAGCCCCAGCATTTT
CASSPREGDSNQPQHF
>TRBJ2-7|TRBD1|.|TRBV7-9
TGTGCCAGCAGCTCCCCGGACAGGGGACCCTACGAGCAGTACTTC
CASSSPDRGPYEQYF
>TRBJ1-2|TRBD1|.|TRBV5-4
TGTGCCAGCAGCTACGGGACAGCGCATAACTATGGCTACACCTTC
CASSYGTAHNYGYTF
>TRBJ1-1|TRBD1|.|TRBV18
TGTGCCAGCTCACTCGGGGCAGGGGGCCGGAACACTGAAGCTTTCTTT
CASSLGAGGRNTEAFF
>TRBJ2-1|.|once|TRBV5-1
TGCGCCAGCAGCTTGGCCGGGAGCACCTACAATGAGCAGTTCTTC
CASSLAGSTYNEQFF
>TRBJ1-3|.|.|TRBV5-5
TGTGCCAGCAGCTTGTGGGGTGCCGGAAACACCATATATTTT
CASSLWGAGNTIYF
>TRBJ1-2|.|.|TRBV5-1
TGCGCCAGCAGCTTGGACAGGGTCTATGGCTACACCTTC
CASSLDRVYGYTF
>TRBJ2-5|.|.|TRBV12-5
TGTGCTAGTGGCCTTCGGGCCACGGAGAGGGGGAGAGGGGAGACCCAGTACTTC
CASGLRATERGRGETQYF
>TRBJ2-2|.|.|TRBV5-1
TGCGCCAGCAGCTTGGGGGGTGTAACCGGGGAGCTGTTTTTT
CASSLGGVTGELFF
>TRBJ1-2|.|.|TRBV30
TGTGCCTGGAGTGTAGGTTATGGCTACACCTTC
CAWSVGYGYTF
>TRBJ1-4|.|once|TRBV7-9
TGTGCCAGCACCTCGGCACAGGGTCTAAATGAAAAACTGTTTTTT
CASTSAQGLNEKLFF
>TRBJ1-6|TRBD1|.|TRBV7-2
TGTGCCAGCAGCCCATGGACAGGATCTAATTCACCCCTCCACTTT
CASSPWTGSNSPLHF
>TRBJ2-1|TRBD2|.|TRBV6-1
TGTGCCAGCAGTGACATAGCGGGAGGAGTATTGAATGAGCAGTTCTTC
CASSDIAGGVLNEQFF
>TRBJ1-5|.|few|TRBV19
TGTGCCAGTAGTATAGAAGGGGGTCAGCCCCAGCATTTT
CASSIEGGQPQHF
>TRBJ2-1|TRBD1|.|TRBV6-5
TGTGCCAGCAGTTACAGTACAGGGGAAAGCTACAATGAGCAGTTCTTC
CASSYSTGESYNEQFF
>TRBJ1-1|.|.|TRBV20-1
TGCAGTGCGAATCGTCGGACTGAAGCTTTCTTT
CSANRRTEAFF
>TRBJ2-7|TRBD2|.|TRBV3-1/TRBV3-2
TGTGCCAGCAGCCCCCGGTTGGGAGCGGGAGAGAGTGAGCAGTACTTC
CASSPRLGAGESEQYF
>TRBJ2-7|.|.|TRBV5-5
TGTGCCAGCAGCTTGCTCGGGTACGAGCAGTACTTC
CASSLLGYEQYF
>TRBJ1-5|.|.|TRBV7-2
TGTGCCAGCAGCCTTCAGAGCAATCAGCCCCAGCATTTT
CASSLQSNQPQHF
>TRBJ1-6|TRBD1|.|TRBV30
TGTGCCTGGGGTCTCATGACAGGGAATTCACCCCTCCACTTT
CAWGLMTGNSPLHF
>TRBJ2-5|TRBD1|.|TRBV11-3
TGTGCCAGCAGCCGCGGACAGGGAGAGACCCAGTACTTC
CASSRGQGETQYF
>TRBJ1-1|TRBD1|once|TRBV3-1/TRBV3-2
TGTGCCAGCAGCCCCCCGGGACAGGGAAACACTGAAGCTTTCTTT
CASSPPGQGNTEAFF
>TRBJ1-6|.|.|TRBV6-5
TGTGCCAGCAGGCCCGGGTTTAATTCACCCCTCCACTTT
CASRPGFNSPLHF
>TRBJ1-1|.|.|TRBV5-1
TGCGCCAGCAGCTTCTCTACGGTCTCTTCTGAAGCTTTCTTT
CASSFSTVSSEAFF
>TRBJ1-2|.|.|TRBV5-6
TGTGCCAGCAGCTCCGATACAGGATACTATGGCTACACCTTC
CASSSDTGYYGYTF
>TRBJ1-1|.|.|TRBV18
TGTGCCAGCTCACCAGGTACGATTTTTGCGTGGAGCACTGAAGCTTTCTTT
CASSPGTIFAWSTEAFF
>TRBJ1-2|TRBD1|.|TRBV7-9
TGTGCCAGCAGCTTAGGCCCAGGGGGTTCAAATGGCTACACCTTC
CASSLGPGGSNGYTF
>TRBJ1-5|.|.|TRBV19
TGTGCCAGTAGTAGATACAGGGAAAGGGGGAATCAGCCCCAGCATTTT
CASSRYRERGNQPQHF
>TRBJ1-1|TRBD1|.|TRBV27
TGTGCCAGCAGTGCACAACAGGGGGCTGAAGCTTTCTTT
CASSAQQGAEAFF
>TRBJ1-5|.|.|TRBV3-1/TRBV3-2
TGTGCCAGCAGCCAACGGGGAAATCAGCCCCAGCATTTT
CASSQRGNQPQHF
>TRBJ2-7|.|.|TRBV3-1/TRBV3-2
TGTGCCAGCAGCCCCGCTGTTGTCTACGAGCAGTACTTC
CASSPAVVYEQYF